Each of the 26 T cell receptor beta chains below was sequenced from the same sample in a study of T cell repertoires in cytomegalovirus infection (dated by TCRdb to 2018 to 2020). The sequencer listed for this sample is Illumina HiSeq 1500. Using fastp at Q25 and MiXCR, TCRdb reprocessed the public reads and kept productive beta chains. Rows matching on CDR3 protein sequence are summarized as one entry with the most common DNA and genes. This sample gives around 530,000 distinct CDR3 sequences in total; more than 20% of them show up just once. In total, the top ten clones hold 13% of the sample. Specimen: PBMCs. The receptors were gathered from a human donor in good health (CMV status not recorded). Some clones in this sample may be carry-over from other donors' samples.

This clonotype was seen repeatedly, ten times or more. The chain has TRBV7-8 and TRBJ2-1; 16 positions match TRBD2. The trim removed 3 bases at V and 0 bases at J, leaving 2 bases unmatched. This CDR3 spans 18 amino acids. Germline V gene data show CDR1 as SGHVS and CDR2 as FQNEAQ. CDR3 bases: TGTGCCAGCAGCTTGGGACTAGCGGGAGGGAGCTCCTACAATGAGCAGTTCTTC. Protein: CASSLGLAGGSSYNEQFF.

This chain joins TRBV7-9 and TRBJ1-2; D is perhaps TRBD1 (6 bases). The CDR3 covers 14 residues. V was clipped by 0 bases and J by 4 bases, with 9 bases between them. CDR1 and CDR2 from the germline V gene are SEHNR and FQNEAQ (reference sequence). The CDR3 nucleotides are TGTGCCAGCAGCTTAGCTTCAGGGGCCTATGGCTACACCTTC. It is translated as CASSLASGAYGYTF.

V gene TRBV15 combines with J gene TRBJ2-2; TRBD1 might be the D (6 bases). The CDR3 has 15 amino acids. The germline CDR1 and CDR2 sequences are LNHNV and YYDKDF (reference sequence). The V end lost 5 bases, the J end lost 1 base, and 11 bases lay between the germline ends. CDR3 DNA sequence: TGTGCCACCAGCTTGTGGGGACAGAACACCGGGGAGCTGTTTTTT. Its translation: CATSLWGQNTGELFF.

This clonotype occurred a few times. This may stem from a read error, because a much larger clone lies one nucleotide away. The chain has TRBV5-6 and TRBJ2-7; TRBD2 aligns across 12 bases. The CDR3 has 15 residues. The V gene end was trimmed by 4 bases and the J gene end by 0 bases; junction bases not matched to a gene: 2. The germline V gene has CDR1 SGHDT and CDR2 YYEEEE. The chain's CDR3 is CASSVTSGSSYEQYF. CDR3 DNA sequence: TGTGCCAGCAGCGTGACTAGCGGGAGCTCCTACGAGCAGTACTTC.

Only a few counts were recorded for this clonotype. The chain employs TRBV6-5 and TRBJ1-4; D might be TRBD1 (5 bases). This CDR3 contains 14 residues. V lost 2 bases and J lost 7, with 11 bases in between. Germline CDR1 MNHEY, CDR2 SVGAGI. DNA of the CDR3: TGTGCCAGCAGTTACGGAGGGGCCGGTGAAAAACTGTTTTTT. It translates to CASSYGGAGEKLFF.

The CDR3: CASSYTDRGQETQYF. The DNA of the CDR3 is TGTGCCAGCAGTTACACAGACAGGGGCCAAGAGACCCAGTACTTC. The J gene is TRBJ2-5, the V gene TRBV28, with TRBD1 matching over 8 bases. From germline, CDR1 is MDHEN and CDR2 SYDVKM. V shed 4 bases, J shed 1 base, and the junction held 5 bases outside the gene matches. This CDR3 region has 15 residues.

V usage is TRBV7-2 and J usage is TRBJ1-5; maybe TRBD1 (6 bases). The germline CDR1 and CDR2 sequences are SGHTA and FQGNSA. Trimming cost V 1 base and J 3 bases, with 10 bases left between them. This CDR3 spans 15 amino acids. The CDR3 nucleotides read TGTGCCAGCAGCTTAGACGGACAGATCAATCAGCCCCAGCATTTT. Its translation is CASSLDGQINQPQHF.

This clonotype was seen a few times. The chain combines TRBV11-2 with TRBJ2-1; the D gene is possibly TRBD2 (5 bases). V lost 5 bases and J 9 bases, leaving 17 bases between the germline ends. The CDR3 is 14 amino acids. Germline V gene sequence: CDR1 SGHAT, CDR2 FQNNGV. CDR3 DNA sequence: TGTGCCAGCAGCAAACGACCTAGTGAGGGTGAGCAGTTCTTC. As protein: CASSKRPSEGEQFF.

The CDR3 sequence is CASSYLHDTNEQYF. CDR3 DNA: TGTGCCAGCAGTTACCTTCATGACACGAACGAGCAGTACTTC. This chain links TRBV6-2 or TRBV6-3 with TRBJ2-7; no reliable D call. V lost 2 bases and J lost 5, with 13 bases in between. CDR1 and CDR2 (germline): MNHEY, SVGEGT. The CDR3 loop spans 14 amino acids.

In its sample, this clonotype was seen a few times. The chain is built from TRBV6-2 or TRBV6-3 and TRBJ1-5; no clear D. From germline, CDR1 is MNHEY and CDR2 SVGEGT. V was shortened by 6 bases and J by 1 base, with 7 bases between the two germline ends. The CDR3 runs 13 residues. CDR3 region: CASSPPSNQPQHF. Here the CDR3 DNA reads TGTGCCAGCAGCCCCCCGAGCAATCAGCCCCAGCATTTT.

This clonotype was seen only a few times. The V call is TRBV7-2, the J call TRBJ2-2; tentative D call: TRBD1 (6 bases). Trimming removed 4 bases from V and 5 bases from J, with 17 bases in between. The germline V gene encodes CDR1 SGHTA and CDR2 FQGNSA. The CDR3 spans 16 residues. The CDR3, as DNA: TGTGCCAGCAGCTCAATAACGACAGGAGTAACCGGGGAGCTGTTTTTT. Translation gives CASSSITTGVTGELFF.

This clonotype has only a few counts. The rearrangement links TRBV4-3 to TRBJ1-2, with 8 bases matching TRBD1. Germline V gives CDR1 LGHNA, CDR2 YSLEER. The CDR3 contains 14 residues. The V segment lost 3 bases and the J segment 7 bases; nucleotides outside the gene matches: 7. The CDR3 coding sequence is TGCGCCAGCAGCCACTTTGGACAGGGCTCTGGCTACACCTTC. It is translated as CASSHFGQGSGYTF.

This chain uses TRBV28 with TRBJ1-4; 8 bases map to TRBD1. There are 16 residues in the CDR3. Germline loops: CDR1 MDHEN, CDR2 SYDVKM. With 5 bases clipped from V and 12 bases from J, the junction kept 17 bases outside the gene matches. CDR3 sequence (DNA): TGTGCCAGCAGTCCACCCCCGGGGACAGGCCACGTAGAACTGTTTTTT. Amino acids: CASSPPPGTGHVELFF.

The chain couples TRBV5-6 to TRBJ2-3; D gene uncertain. This CDR3 has 18 amino acids. In germline, CDR1 is SGHDT, CDR2 YYEEEE. V dropped 2 bases and J dropped 3 bases, with 22 bases sitting between them. Written as DNA, the CDR3 is TGTGCCAGCAGCTTCGCGCCCCACGTCAGGCAAGCTACAGATACGCAGTATTTT. Translated, it gives CASSFAPHVRQATDTQYF. The variable domain in full, with the rest retrieved from reference TRBV5-6 and TRBJ2-3, is DAGVTQSPTHLIKTRGQQVTLRCSPKSGHDTVSWYQQALGQGPQFIFQYYEEEERQRGNFPDRFSGHQFPNYSSELNVNALLLGDSALYLCASSFAPHVRQATDTQYFGPGTRLTVL.

This clonotype was observed a few times. The gene calls are TRBV27 and TRBJ1-5; D not certain. The V end was cut by 1 base, the J end by 4 bases, with 8 bases between. The CDR3 length is 14 residues. Germline lookup yields CDR1 MNHEY and CDR2 SMNVEV (reference sequence). The CDR3 here is CASSLLGENQPQHF. The DNA of the CDR3 is TGTGCCAGCAGTTTATTGGGAGAAAATCAGCCCCAGCATTTT.

The table lists this clonotype with a count of one. The genes are TRBV12-3 or TRBV12-4 and TRBJ1-2; 8 bases align to TRBD1. V gave up 4 bases and J gave up 8 bases; unmatched junction bases: 6. There are 13 residues in the CDR3. CDR3 nucleotides: TGTGCCAGCAGTTCCACAGGGGGTTGGGGCTACACCTTC. This encodes CASSSTGGWGYTF.

The chain combines TRBV6-8 with TRBJ2-2; either TRBD1 or TRBD2 may supply D (5 bases each). The ends were cut back, 5 bases at V and 6 bases at J, with 13 bases in the middle. The CDR3 is made up of 14 amino acids. Germline V lookup: CDR1 MNHGY, CDR2 SAAAGT. The CDR3 loop is CASSSSGSSGELFF. As DNA, the CDR3 is TGTGCCAGCAGTAGTTCAGGGAGTTCCGGGGAGCTGTTTTTT.

This clonotype was detected many times. V is TRBV30 and J is TRBJ2-6; TRBD2 aligns across 11 bases. The CDR3 is 16 residues long. V lost 5 bases to trimming and J lost 2 bases; unmatched junction nucleotides: 5. Germline V gives CDR1 GTSNPN, CDR2 SVGIG (reference sequence). The CDR3 DNA follows: TGTGCCTGGGCACTAGCGGGAGTCCCTGGGGCCAACGTCCTGACTTTC. This encodes CAWALAGVPGANVLTF. The full variable domain, completed using reference TRBV30 and TRBJ2-6, is SQTIHQWPATLVQPVGSPLSLECTVEGTSNPNLYWYRQAAGRGLQLLFYSVGIGQISSEVPQNLSASRPQDRQFILSSKKLLLSDSGFYLCAWALAGVPGANVLTFGAGSRLTVL.

The chain employs TRBV6-2 or TRBV6-3 and TRBJ1-2, with D possibly matching TRBD1 (6 bases). Germline CDR1 and CDR2: MNHEY and SVGEGT. CDR3 length equals 16 residues. V was cut by 0 bases and J by 4 bases, with 15 bases left in between. CDR3 residues: CASSYSRTATFYGYTF. The CDR3 coding sequence is TGTGCCAGCAGTTACTCGAGGACAGCGACATTCTATGGCTACACCTTC.

The chain carries TRBV7-9 and TRBJ1-2, with D tentatively TRBD1 (5 bases). The CDR3 runs 12 residues. Per germline, CDR1 SEHNR and CDR2 FQNEAQ (reference sequence). The V end lost 7 bases, the J end lost 3 bases, and 9 bases lay between the germline ends. CDR3 loop: CASTDSDYGYTF. The CDR3 DNA is TGTGCCAGCACCGACAGCGACTATGGCTACACCTTC.

The chain couples TRBV6-6 to TRBJ2-3; D may be TRBD2 (6 bases). This CDR3 is 14 amino acids long. Germline V gene lookup returns CDR1 MNHNY and CDR2 SVGAGI (reference sequence). Trimming stripped 4 bases from V and 6 bases from J, with 14 bases between. CDR3 protein: CASSSPGRYDTQYF. The CDR3 DNA is TGTGCCAGCAGTTCGCCGGGGAGGTACGATACGCAGTATTTT.

This clonotype was counted between two and nine times. The rearrangement links TRBV3-1 to TRBJ2-7; D gene ambiguous. The CDR3 sequence is 12 residues long. From germline, CDR1 is LGHDT and CDR2 YNNKEL (reference sequence). V was clipped by 6 bases and J by 3 bases, with 9 bases between them. The CDR3 sequence: CASRAENYEQYF. The CDR3 nucleotides are TGTGCCAGCAGGGCGGAGAACTACGAGCAGTACTTC.

This clonotype came up a few times. This rearrangement joins TRBV19 to TRBJ1-1, with D possibly TRBD1 on 5 matching bases. With 7 bases removed from V and 2 bases from J, the gap between germline ends came to 14 bases. The CDR3 runs to 14 residues. Germline V gene lookup returns CDR1 LNHDA and CDR2 SQIVND (reference sequence). This CDR3 reads CASMNYRDNTEAFF. CDR3 DNA: TGTGCCAGTATGAATTACCGGGACAACACTGAAGCTTTCTTT.

The chain has TRBV29-1 and TRBJ1-2, with D tentatively TRBD1 (6 bases). The CDR3 is 12 amino acids. The germline V and J ends were trimmed by 2 bases and 2 bases, with 6 bases remaining between them. Germline values: CDR1 SQVTM, CDR2 ANQGSEA. The CDR3 nucleotides are TGCAGCGTTGAAACAGGGAACTATGGCTACACCTTC. This gives the protein CSVETGNYGYTF. The complete variable domain, with remaining parts taken from reference TRBV29-1 and TRBJ1-2, reads SAVISQKPSRDICQRGTSLTIQCQVDSQVTMMFWYRQQPGQSLTLIATANQGSEATYESGFVIDKFPISRPNLTFSTLTVSNMSPEDSSIYLCSVETGNYGYTFGSGTRLTVV.

In its sample, this clonotype was seen a few times. The V gene is TRBV20-1, the J gene TRBJ2-5, with 10 nucleotides matching TRBD2. Germline loops: CDR1 DFQATT, CDR2 SNEGSKA (reference sequence). The CDR3 contains 14 residues. The V gene end was trimmed by 4 bases and the J gene end by 5 bases; junction bases not matched to a gene: 7. The CDR3 sequence is CSANKAGGSETQYF. The CDR3, as DNA: TGCAGTGCTAATAAAGCGGGAGGGAGCGAGACCCAGTACTTC.

V is TRBV4-3 and J is TRBJ1-3; the D gene is possibly TRBD1 (6 bases). Germline V gives CDR1 LGHNA, CDR2 YSLEER. The CDR3 runs to 15 residues. Trimming cost V 5 bases and J 0 bases, with 11 bases left between them. CDR3 loop: CASSFGQLSGNTIYF. The CDR3 DNA follows: TGCGCCAGCAGCTTCGGACAGCTCTCTGGAAACACCATATATTTT.